This TCR beta chain was identified in a study of T cell changes during pregnancy in multiple sclerosis. Ends included, the CDR3 has 15 residues. From germline, CDR1 is SGHVS and CDR2 FNYEAQ. Worth noting for this clone: The limits of the CDR3 on the DNA are not certain, so only TCRdb's listed CDR3 is given.

Method: immunoSEQ multiplex PCR; TCRdb's copy keeps in-frame clones and lacks some. The table has roughly 80,000 clones, around 92% seen once. The sequence came from a female donor with multiple sclerosis, enrolled in a pregnancy study. The source was peripheral blood, collected before pregnancy. This chain uses TRBV7-6 with TRBJ1-1; TRBD1 is taken as the D call from the table, unchecked against the DNA. The CDR3: CASSSSRLGDTEAFF.